This TCR beta chain was observed in a study of OX40 agonist ivuxolimab in advanced cancers. Study-level results: At doses 0.1 to 3.0 mg/kg, CD4+ and CD8+ clones expanded.

Data came from immunoSEQ multiplex PCR; TCRdb stores just in-frame clones and leaves some out. Altogether around 76,000 clones are present, around four fifths being singletons, with the ten largest covering approximately 5.6%. At baseline, cycle 4 day 1, and cycle 7 day 1, blood was sampled. Per germline, CDR1 LGHNA and CDR2 YNFKEQ. The length of the CDR3 is 18 residues. V was clipped by 5 bases and J by 4 bases; unmatched bases: 16. Comments on this clone: Antigen specificity is unknown.

V usage is TRBV4-2 and J usage is TRBJ2-2; TRBD2 matches at 7 bases. The source material was CD4+ or CD8+ T cells sorted from blood, sampled in a trial of the OX40 agonist ivuxolimab. This TCR was recovered from an adult with an advanced solid tumor such as melanoma, head and neck, liver or kidney cancer. DNA for the CDR3: TGTGCCAGCAGCTCCCAGATAGGCGGGAGACGTGGCACCGGGGAGCTGTTTTTT. It specifies CASSSQIGGRRGTGELFF.